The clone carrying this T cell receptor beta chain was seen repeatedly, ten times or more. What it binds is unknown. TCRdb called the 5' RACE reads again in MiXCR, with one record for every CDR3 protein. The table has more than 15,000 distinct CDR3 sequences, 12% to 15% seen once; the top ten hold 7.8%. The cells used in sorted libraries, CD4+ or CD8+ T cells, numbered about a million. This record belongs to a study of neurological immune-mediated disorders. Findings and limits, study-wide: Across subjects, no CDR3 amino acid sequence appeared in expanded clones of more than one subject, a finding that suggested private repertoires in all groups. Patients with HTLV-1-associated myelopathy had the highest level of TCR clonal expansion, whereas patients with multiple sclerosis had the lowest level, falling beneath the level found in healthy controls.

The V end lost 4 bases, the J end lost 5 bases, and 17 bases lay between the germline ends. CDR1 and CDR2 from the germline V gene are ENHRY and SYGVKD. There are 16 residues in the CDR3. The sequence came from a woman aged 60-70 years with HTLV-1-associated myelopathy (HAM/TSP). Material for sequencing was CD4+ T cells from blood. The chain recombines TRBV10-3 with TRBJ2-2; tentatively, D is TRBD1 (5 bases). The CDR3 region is CAISGTPQGRTGELFF. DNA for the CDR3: TGTGCCATCAGTGGAACTCCGCAGGGAAGGACCGGGGAGCTGTTTTTT.